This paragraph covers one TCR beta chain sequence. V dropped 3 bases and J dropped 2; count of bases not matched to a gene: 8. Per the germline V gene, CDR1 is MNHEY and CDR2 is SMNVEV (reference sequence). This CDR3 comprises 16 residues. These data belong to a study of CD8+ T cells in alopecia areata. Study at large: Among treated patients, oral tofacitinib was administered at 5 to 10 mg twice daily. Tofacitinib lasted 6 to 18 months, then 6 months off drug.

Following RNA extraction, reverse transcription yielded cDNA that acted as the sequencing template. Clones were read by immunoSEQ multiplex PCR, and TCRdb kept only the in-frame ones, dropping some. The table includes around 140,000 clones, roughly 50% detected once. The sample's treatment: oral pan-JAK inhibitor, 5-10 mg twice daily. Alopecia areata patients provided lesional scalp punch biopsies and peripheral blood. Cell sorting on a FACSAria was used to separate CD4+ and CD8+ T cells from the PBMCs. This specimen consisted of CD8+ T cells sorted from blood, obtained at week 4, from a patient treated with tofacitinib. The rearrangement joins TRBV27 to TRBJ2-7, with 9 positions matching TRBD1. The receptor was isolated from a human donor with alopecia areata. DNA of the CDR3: TGTGCCAGCAGTTTGGGGCCGGGACAGGGAACCTACGAGCAGTACTTC. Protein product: CASSLGPGQGTYEQYF.